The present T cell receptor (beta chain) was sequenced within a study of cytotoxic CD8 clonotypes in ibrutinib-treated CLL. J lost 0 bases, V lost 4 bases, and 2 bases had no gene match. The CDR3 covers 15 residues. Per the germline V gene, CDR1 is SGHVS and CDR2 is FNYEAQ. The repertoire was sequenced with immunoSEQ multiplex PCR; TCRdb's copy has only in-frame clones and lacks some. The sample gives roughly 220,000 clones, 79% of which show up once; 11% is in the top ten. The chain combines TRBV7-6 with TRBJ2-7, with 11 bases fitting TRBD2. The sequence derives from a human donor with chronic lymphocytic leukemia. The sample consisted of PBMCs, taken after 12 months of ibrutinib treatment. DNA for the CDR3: TGTGCCAGCAGCTCGGGGACTAGCGGCTCCTACGAGCAGTACTTC. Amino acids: CASSSGTSGSYEQYF.